The entry below describes one T cell receptor (beta chain). Antigen: not known. In the PCR, 60 Vbeta and 13 Jbeta primers were used. Assay used: immunoSEQ multiplex PCR; TCRdb lists only in-frame clones, some missing. The sample consists of about 130,000 clones, roughly 84% of them appearing once. V was clipped by 5 bases and J by 4 bases; unmatched bases: 4. The CDR3 contains 14 residues. CDR1 MNHEY and CDR2 SVGAGI come from the germline V gene. This specimen belongs to a study of cytomegalovirus exposure and HLA in healthy donors. Study results and limitations: Earlier analysis found most TCR beta V segments productive about 90% or about 30% of the time.

This receptor was identified in a girl aged 2 to 9 in good health and CMV-seronegative. The chain employs TRBV6-5 and TRBJ1-2; 10 bases map to TRBD1. Sequenced sample: PBMCs. The CDR3 spells CASSPGTGAYGYTF. Here the CDR3 DNA reads TGTGCCAGCAGTCCCGGGACAGGGGCCTATGGCTACACCTTC.